This entry lists 19 T cell receptor beta chains sequenced from one sample in a study of vaccination effects on CD4 cells after COVID-19. Antigen-specific CD4+ T cells were expanded with viral peptide pools in the ViraFEST assay before sequencing. Isolation of CD4+ T cells took place after around 10 days of culture. The vaccine given was either BNT162b2 or mRNA-1273, in two doses. Antigens of these TCRs are unknown. The assay was immunoSEQ multiplex PCR, and TCRdb's table has in-frame clones only and misses some. The sample records fewer than 80,000 clones, about 74% being singletons. Sequencing used CD4+ T cells from PBMCs cultured with HCoV-229E spike peptides, obtained after COVID-19 vaccination. The receptors here all came from a human donor who received a COVID-19 vaccine.

V gene TRBV7-6 combines with J gene TRBJ2-3, with D tentatively TRBD1 (6 bases). Trimming removed 5 bases at V and 11 bases at J, with 20 bases between. CDR1 is SGHVS and CDR2 is FNYEAQ in the germline V gene. The CDR3 totals 14 residues. This chain's CDR3 is CASSQDRTSWVQYF. CDR3 DNA: TGTGCCAGCAGCCAAGACAGGACCTCGTGGGTGCAGTATTTT.

The rearrangement links TRBV7-2 to TRBJ2-3; D is perhaps TRBD2 (7 bases). V was shortened by 1 base and J by 3 bases, with 14 bases between the two germline ends. The CDR3 is 16 residues long. In germline, CDR1 is SGHTA, CDR2 FQGNSA. The CDR3 loop is CASSLVRGGRTDTQYF. CDR3 in DNA: TGTGCCAGCAGCTTAGTTAGGGGGGGACGGACAGATACGCAGTATTTT.

The J gene is TRBJ1-1, the V gene TRBV24-1; D not resolved. Deletions cut 10 bases from V and 0 bases from J, with 23 bases between. The germline V gene has CDR1 KGHDR and CDR2 SFDVKD. CDR3 length: 17 residues. The CDR3 sequence: CATSPFTVLQLNTEAFF. CDR3 in DNA: TGTGCCACTTCACCTTTCACGGTTTTACAGCTGAACACTGAAGCTTTCTTT.

The chain recombines TRBV7-8 with TRBJ1-3; TRBD1 matches 7 bases. The J segment lost 7 bases and the V segment lost 7 bases, leaving 10 bases of the junction unmatched. Germline CDR1 reads SGHVS; CDR2 reads FQNEAQ. This CDR3 has 14 amino acids. For the CDR3, the DNA is TGTGCCAGCACCACTCGACAGGGTCCCAACACCATATATTTT. This sequence encodes CASTTRQGPNTIYF. Filled out from reference TRBV7-8 and TRBJ1-3, the complete variable domain reads GAGVSQSPRYKVAKRGQDVALRCDPISGHVSLFWYQQALGQGPEFLTYFQNEAQLDKSGLPSDRFFAERPEGSVSTLKIQRTQQEDSAVYLCASTTRQGPNTIYFGEGSWLTVV.

The rearrangement links TRBV5-4 to TRBJ1-4; TRBD1 might be the D (5 bases). Between the trimmed V and J ends, which lost 4 bases and 2 bases, there was a span of 15 bases. CDR3 length: 16 residues. Germline assignment: CDR1 SGHNT and CDR2 YYREEE (reference sequence). CDR3 in DNA: TGTGCCAGCAGCCCGGGGGGGTCGGGGACTAATGAAAAACTGTTTTTT. Its translation is CASSPGGSGTNEKLFF.

V and J are TRBV6-5 and TRBJ1-1; TRBD1 is a possible D gene (6 bases). This CDR3 contains 11 residues. V gave up 5 bases and J gave up 5 bases, with 6 bases separating them. Germline CDR1 MNHEY, CDR2 SVGAGI. CDR3 DNA sequence: TGTGCCAGCAGTCAGGGGACTGAAGCTTTCTTT. The encoded protein is CASSQGTEAFF.

The genes are TRBV5-1 and TRBJ1-4, with 11 bases that match TRBD1. Germline CDR1 and CDR2: SGHRS and YFSETQ. This CDR3 contains 14 residues. The junction had 4 bases not matched to a gene; V was cut back by 5 bases and J by 7 bases. This CDR3 is CASSPGTGGEKLFF. The CDR3 region has the DNA TGCGCCAGCAGTCCCGGGACAGGGGGTGAAAAACTGTTTTTT.

The table lists this clone with a few counts. The V call is TRBV28, the J call TRBJ1-2; TRBD1 might be the D (5 bases). Germline CDR1 is MDHEN and CDR2 is SYDVKM. The CDR3 extends over 12 amino acids. V was cut by 7 bases and J by 7 bases, with 13 bases left in between. The DNA of the CDR3 is TGTGCCAGCACCATGAGGGGCACTGGCTACACCTTC. This codes for CASTMRGTGYTF.

This chain connects TRBV5-1 to TRBJ1-4; 7 nucleotides line up with TRBD1. CDR3 length equals 16 residues. In germline, CDR1 is SGHRS, CDR2 YFSETQ. J lost 4 bases, V lost 4 bases, and 10 bases had no gene match. The DNA of the CDR3 is TGCGCCAGCAGCAAAAGCGGGACAGAGAGTAATGAAAAACTGTTTTTT. This gives the protein CASSKSGTESNEKLFF. Together with reference TRBV5-1 and TRBJ1-4, the CDR3 gives the full variable domain: KAGVTQTPRYLIKTRGQQVTLSCSPISGHRSVSWYQQTPGQGLQFLFEYFSETQRNKGNFPGRFSGRQFSNSRSEMNVSTLELGDSALYLCASSKSGTESNEKLFFGSGTQLSVL.

The V and J genes are TRBV7-2 and TRBJ2-3, with D perhaps TRBD2 (7 bases). V lost 4 bases and J 2 bases, leaving 13 bases between the germline ends. The CDR3 spans 15 residues. From germline, CDR1 is SGHTA and CDR2 FQGNSA. CDR3 region: CASSSRGADTDTQYF. The CDR3 region has the DNA TGTGCCAGCAGCTCCCGGGGGGCCGACACAGATACGCAGTATTTT.

The chain employs TRBV9 and TRBJ1-3, with TRBD1 matching 8 bases. The V gene end was trimmed by 3 bases and the J gene end by 3 bases; junction bases not matched to a gene: 8. Germline V gene lookup returns CDR1 SGDLS and CDR2 YYNGEE. The CDR3 loop spans 16 amino acids. The CDR3 protein is CASSGRTGMVGNTIYF. CDR3 sequence (DNA): TGTGCCAGCAGCGGACGGACAGGGATGGTTGGAAACACCATATATTTT.

The chain combines TRBV7-2 with TRBJ2-3, with D possibly matching TRBD2 (5 bases). Germline values: CDR1 SGHTA, CDR2 FQGNSA. This CDR3 region has 16 residues. The V gene lost 4 bases and the J gene lost 2 bases, with 16 bases spanning the gap. The CDR3 protein is CASSSRGGGNTDTQYF. Here the CDR3 DNA reads TGTGCCAGCAGCTCCCGGGGTGGAGGAAACACAGATACGCAGTATTTT. Full variable domain (rest looked up from reference TRBV7-2 and TRBJ2-3): GAGVSQSPSNKVTEKGKDVELRCDPISGHTALYWYRQSLGQGLEFLIYFQGNSAPDKSGLPSDRFSAERTGGSVSTLTIQRTQQEDSAVYLCASSSRGGGNTDTQYFGPGTRLTVL.

The count of this clone is one. V and J are TRBV19 and TRBJ2-5; a weak D match, TRBD2 (6 bases). The V end lost 5 bases, the J end lost 4 bases, and 14 bases lay between the germline ends. Germline V CDR1 and CDR2: LNHDA, SQIVND (reference sequence). The CDR3 spans 14 residues. The CDR3 protein is CASSPGTPRETQYF. The CDR3 nucleotides read TGTGCCAGTAGTCCGGGGACTCCCCGAGAGACCCAGTACTTC.

This clone has a single count. V is TRBV24-1 and J is TRBJ2-1; 8 nucleotides align to TRBD2. V lost 4 bases and J lost 1; bases outside the gene matches: 2. The CDR3 has 15 amino acids. Germline lookup yields CDR1 KGHDR and CDR2 SFDVKD. The CDR3 DNA is TGTGCCACCAGTGACGCTAGCGGGTCCTACAATGAGCAGTTCTTC. Translation: CATSDASGSYNEQFF.

This clone was counted only a few times. The rearrangement uses TRBV7-6 and TRBJ2-2; D is unclear. Germline lookup yields CDR1 SGHVS and CDR2 FNYEAQ. V lost 2 bases, J lost 2 bases, and 9 bases lay in between. This CDR3 contains 15 residues. The CDR3 nucleotides read TGTGCCAGCAGCTTAAGTAGGGCTAACACCGGGGAGCTGTTTTTT. Amino acids: CASSLSRANTGELFF.

The genes are TRBV12-3 or TRBV12-4 and TRBJ2-3; D gene ambiguous. This CDR3 comprises 11 residues. V was clipped by 2 bases and J by 5 bases, with 2 bases between them. The CDR3 sequence: CASSLIDTQYF. CDR3 DNA: TGTGCCAGCAGTTTAATAGATACGCAGTATTTT.

The chain links TRBV5-1 to TRBJ2-1; the match to TRBD1 covers 7 bases. Per germline, CDR1 SGHRS and CDR2 YFSETQ. The CDR3 has 15 amino acids. With 4 bases clipped from V and 0 bases from J, the junction kept 4 bases outside the gene matches. CDR3 DNA: TGCGCCAGCAGCCCGGGACAGAGCTCCTACAATGAGCAGTTCTTC. Its protein is CASSPGQSSYNEQFF.

This clone was picked up a small number of times. This chain links TRBV19 with TRBJ2-2; the match to TRBD1 covers 7 bases. The CDR3 is 15 amino acids. J gave up 1 base and V 8 bases, and 7 bases lay outside the gene matches. Germline V gene data show CDR1 as LNHDA and CDR2 as SQIVND (reference sequence). CDR3 amino acids: CASFTGDLNTGELFF. The CDR3 bases are TGTGCCAGTTTTACAGGGGACCTGAACACCGGGGAGCTGTTTTTT.

CDR3 region: CASSFRGYQPQHF. CDR3 DNA sequence: TGTGCCAGCAGTTTTCGAGGGTATCAGCCCCAGCATTTT. The chain recombines TRBV12-3 or TRBV12-4 with TRBJ1-5; D uncertain. This CDR3 comprises 13 residues. V was shortened by 3 bases and J by 5 bases, with 8 bases between the two germline ends.